Listed below are T cell receptor beta chains from one sample, sequenced in a study of graft-versus-host responses after intestinal transplantation. No antigen is known for these receptors. Profiling relied on immunoSEQ multiplex PCR, and the TCRdb table lists in-frame clones only, not all of them. The sample lists over 70,000 clones, 90% occurring once. The input for sequencing was unstimulated CD8+ T cells sorted from spleen or lymph node cells, taken before transplant. Every receptor here comes from a human donor who was the organ donor for an intestinal transplant. CDR3s include the opening cysteine and the closing phenylalanine or tryptophan. Each record gives: J gene, CDR3 length, clone size, D gene, V gene, CDR3 protein, CDR3 DNA. D genes are given only for firm matches. The size field is filled for only some rows; it gives once, few, many or a size class.

j_gene: TRBJ1-6; len: 15; abundance: NA; d_gene: TRBD1; v_gene: TRBV28; CDR3aa: CASSHPGQWVPPLHF; CDR3nt: TGTGCCAGCAGTCATCCGGGACAGTGGGTCCCACCCCTCCACTTT
j_gene: TRBJ1-5; len: 18; abundance: NA; d_gene: TRBD1; v_gene: TRBV4-1; CDR3aa: CASSQGMGQFLNNQLQHF; CDR3nt: TGCGCCAGCAGCCAAGGTATGGGACAGTTTCTCAACAATCAGCTCCAGCATTTT
j_gene: TRBJ2-3; len: 14; abundance: NA; d_gene: NA; v_gene: TRBV4-3; CDR3aa: CASSQSWAQNTQYF; CDR3nt: TGCGCCAGCAGCCAATCTTGGGCGCAGAATACGCAGTATTTT
j_gene: TRBJ1-1; len: 14; abundance: NA; d_gene: NA; v_gene: TRBV30; CDR3aa: CAWWSGGLNTEAFF; CDR3nt: TGTGCCTGGTGGTCGGGGGGATTGAACACTGAAGCTTTCTTT
j_gene: TRBJ1-3; len: 13; abundance: NA; d_gene: TRBD1; v_gene: TRBV9; CDR3aa: CASSPGTGNTIYF; CDR3nt: TGTGCCAGCAGCCCAGGGACAGGGAACACCATATATTTT
j_gene: TRBJ1-2; len: 15; abundance: NA; d_gene: TRBD1; v_gene: TRBV9; CDR3aa: CASSGTGATNYGYTF; CDR3nt: TGTGCCAGCAGCGGAACAGGGGCCACTAACTATGGCTACACCTTC
j_gene: TRBJ2-1; len: 16; abundance: NA; d_gene: TRBD2; v_gene: TRBV4-2; CDR3aa: CASSQDTSGGYNEQFF; CDR3nt: TGTGCCAGCAGCCAAGATACTAGCGGGGGCTACAATGAGCAGTTCTTC
j_gene: TRBJ2-2; len: 14; abundance: few; d_gene: NA; v_gene: TRBV7-9; CDR3aa: CASSPGGLGGELFF; CDR3nt: TGTGCCAGCAGCCCAGGGGGGCTGGGCGGGGAGCTGTTTTTT
j_gene: TRBJ2-2; len: 14; abundance: NA; d_gene: NA; v_gene: TRBV11-3; CDR3aa: CASRDSSNTGELFF; CDR3nt: TGTGCCAGCAGGGACAGCTCGAACACCGGGGAGCTGTTTTTT
j_gene: TRBJ1-2; len: 19; abundance: once; d_gene: TRBD1; v_gene: TRBV5-1; CDR3aa: CASSLTYFTGADRGQGYTF; CDR3nt: TGCGCCAGCAGCTTAACTTACTTTACGGGGGCTGACAGGGGTCAAGGCTACACCTTC
j_gene: TRBJ1-4; len: 15; abundance: once; d_gene: TRBD1; v_gene: TRBV6-1; CDR3aa: CASSEGTGTNEKLFF; CDR3nt: TGTGCCAGCAGTGAAGGGACAGGAACTAATGAAAAACTGTTTTTT
j_gene: TRBJ1-1; len: 15; abundance: NA; d_gene: TRBD1; v_gene: TRBV9; CDR3aa: CASSAGGQGGTEAFF; CDR3nt: TGTGCCAGCAGCGCGGGAGGACAGGGGGGCACTGAAGCTTTCTTT
j_gene: TRBJ2-1; len: 13; abundance: NA; d_gene: TRBD2; v_gene: TRBV9; CDR3aa: CASKAGAYNEQFF; CDR3nt: TGTGCCAGCAAAGCGGGGGCCTACAATGAGCAGTTCTTC
j_gene: TRBJ2-1; len: 13; abundance: NA; d_gene: NA; v_gene: TRBV6-1; CDR3aa: CASSLPGYNEQFF; CDR3nt: TGTGCCAGCAGTCTTCCGGGTTACAATGAGCAGTTCTTC
j_gene: TRBJ2-5; len: 14; abundance: NA; d_gene: TRBD1; v_gene: TRBV5-6; CDR3aa: CASSPGQVLWTQYF; CDR3nt: TGTGCCAGCAGCCCAGGACAGGTTCTGTGGACCCAGTACTTC
j_gene: TRBJ2-1; len: 11; abundance: NA; d_gene: NA; v_gene: TRBV15; CDR3aa: CATSGTNSQFF; CDR3nt: TGTGCCACCAGTGGAACTAATTCCCAGTTCTTC
j_gene: TRBJ1-2; len: 13; abundance: NA; d_gene: TRBD1; v_gene: TRBV5-4; CDR3aa: CASLGGPNYGYTF; CDR3nt: TGTGCCAGTCTAGGGGGCCCAAACTATGGCTACACCTTC
j_gene: TRBJ1-4; len: 14; abundance: NA; d_gene: TRBD1; v_gene: TRBV7-6; CDR3aa: CASSLTGGNEKLFF; CDR3nt: TGTGCCAGCAGTCTTACAGGGGGAAACGAAAAACTGTTTTTT
j_gene: TRBJ2-3; len: 17; abundance: few; d_gene: TRBD1; v_gene: TRBV14; CDR3aa: CASSLPWGQGRTDTQYF; CDR3nt: TGTGCCAGCAGCCTTCCCTGGGGACAGGGCCGCACAGATACGCAGTATTTT
j_gene: TRBJ1-1; len: 15; abundance: NA; d_gene: NA; v_gene: TRBV27; CDR3aa: CASSAQQGVSTEAFF; CDR3nt: TGTGCCAGCAGTGCCCAACAGGGAGTGAGCACTGAAGCTTTCTTT
j_gene: TRBJ2-3; len: 17; abundance: NA; d_gene: TRBD1; v_gene: TRBV13; CDR3aa: CASSYLGTGEGADTQYF; CDR3nt: TGTGCCAGCAGCTACCTTGGGACAGGGGAAGGAGCGGATACGCAGTATTTT
j_gene: TRBJ2-1; len: 15; abundance: once; d_gene: TRBD2; v_gene: TRBV2; CDR3aa: CATPSVRGAYNEQFF; CDR3nt: TGTGCCACCCCCTCGGTACGGGGGGCCTACAATGAGCAGTTCTTC
j_gene: TRBJ1-4; len: 14; abundance: NA; d_gene: NA; v_gene: TRBV6-5; CDR3aa: CASSSGGGNEKLFF; CDR3nt: TGTGCCAGCAGCTCGGGAGGGGGGAATGAAAAACTGTTTTTT
j_gene: TRBJ1-1; len: 14; abundance: NA; d_gene: TRBD1; v_gene: TRBV5-1; CDR3aa: CASSSGTGGDEAFF; CDR3nt: TGCGCCAGCAGCTCCGGGACAGGGGGTGATGAAGCTTTCTTT
j_gene: TRBJ1-4; len: 14; abundance: NA; d_gene: NA; v_gene: TRBV4-1; CDR3aa: CASSQAQGRRKLFF; CDR3nt: TGCGCCAGCAGCCAAGCACAGGGTCGGCGAAAACTGTTTTTT
j_gene: TRBJ1-6; len: 14; abundance: NA; d_gene: TRBD1; v_gene: TRBV19; CDR3aa: CASTGTGLNSPLHF; CDR3nt: TGTGCCAGTACAGGGACAGGGCTTAATTCACCCCTCCACTTT
j_gene: TRBJ2-1; len: 17; abundance: NA; d_gene: TRBD2; v_gene: TRBV10-1; CDR3aa: CASSALLAGGLYNEQFF; CDR3nt: TGCGCCAGCAGTGCCTTACTAGCGGGGGGCCTATACAATGAGCAGTTCTTC
j_gene: TRBJ2-1; len: 13; abundance: NA; d_gene: NA; v_gene: TRBV6-1; CDR3aa: CASRGRGYDEQFF; CDR3nt: TGTGCCAGCCGGGGCAGGGGATACGATGAGCAGTTCTTC
j_gene: TRBJ1-1; len: 15; abundance: NA; d_gene: NA; v_gene: TRBV4-2; CDR3aa: CASSPGSQGNTEAFF; CDR3nt: TGTGCCAGCAGCCCCGGTTCGCAGGGGAACACTGAAGCTTTCTTT
j_gene: TRBJ2-5; len: 15; abundance: NA; d_gene: TRBD2; v_gene: TRBV27; CDR3aa: CASSFARGGGQTQYF; CDR3nt: TGTGCCAGCAGTTTCGCGCGGGGGGGAGGGCAGACCCAGTACTTC
j_gene: TRBJ2-1; len: 16; abundance: NA; d_gene: NA; v_gene: TRBV13; CDR3aa: CASSLGGAAIINEQFF; CDR3nt: TGTGCCAGCAGCTTAGGAGGGGCTGCCATTATCAATGAGCAGTTCTTC
j_gene: TRBJ1-2; len: 14; abundance: NA; d_gene: TRBD1; v_gene: TRBV13; CDR3aa: CASSHLGQGGGYTF; CDR3nt: TGTGCCAGCAGCCATTTGGGACAGGGAGGCGGCTACACCTTC
j_gene: TRBJ2-2; len: 16; abundance: NA; d_gene: TRBD1; v_gene: TRBV28; CDR3aa: CASTLKLDRDTGELFF; CDR3nt: TGTGCCAGCACCTTAAAATTAGACAGGGACACCGGGGAGCTGTTTTTT
j_gene: TRBJ2-1; len: 16; abundance: NA; d_gene: TRBD2; v_gene: TRBV15; CDR3aa: CATSRGASGGYNEQFF; CDR3nt: TGTGCCACCAGCAGAGGGGCTAGCGGGGGTTACAATGAGCAGTTCTTC
j_gene: TRBJ1-1; len: 16; abundance: NA; d_gene: NA; v_gene: TRBV6-1; CDR3aa: CASSAPGGVLNTEAFF; CDR3nt: TGTGCCAGCAGTGCCCCGGGGGGGGTCCTGAACACTGAAGCTTTCTTT
j_gene: TRBJ2-1; len: 14; abundance: NA; d_gene: TRBD2; v_gene: TRBV28; CDR3aa: CASNGGGRGDEQFF; CDR3nt: TGTGCCAGCAATGGGGGGGGACGCGGCGATGAGCAGTTCTTC
j_gene: TRBJ2-5; len: 15; abundance: NA; d_gene: TRBD2; v_gene: TRBV28; CDR3aa: CASSPLAGLQETQYF; CDR3nt: TGTGCCAGCAGTCCTCTAGCGGGGCTTCAAGAGACCCAGTACTTC
j_gene: TRBJ2-3; len: 16; abundance: NA; d_gene: NA; v_gene: TRBV15; CDR3aa: CATSRAGLLSTDTQYF; CDR3nt: TGTGCCACCAGCAGAGCTGGACTCTTAAGCACAGATACGCAGTATTTT
j_gene: TRBJ1-2; len: 16; abundance: NA; d_gene: TRBD1; v_gene: TRBV27; CDR3aa: CASSPQRDRGVWGYTF; CDR3nt: TGTGCCAGCAGTCCGCAAAGAGACAGGGGAGTTTGGGGCTACACCTTC
j_gene: TRBJ1-4; len: 13; abundance: NA; d_gene: NA; v_gene: TRBV5-5; CDR3aa: CASSSRYQEKLFF; CDR3nt: TGTGCCAGCAGCTCCAGGTACCAAGAAAAACTGTTTTTT
j_gene: TRBJ1-5; len: 16; abundance: NA; d_gene: TRBD1; v_gene: TRBV18; CDR3aa: CASSPWDRDIAQPQHF; CDR3nt: TGTGCCAGCTCACCGTGGGACAGGGATATAGCCCAGCCCCAGCATTTT
j_gene: TRBJ1-2; len: 15; abundance: NA; d_gene: TRBD1; v_gene: TRBV27; CDR3aa: CASSLDLGTGSGYTF; CDR3nt: TGTGCCAGCAGCCTCGATCTCGGGACAGGGAGTGGCTACACCTTC
j_gene: TRBJ1-2; len: 14; abundance: NA; d_gene: NA; v_gene: TRBV5-1; CDR3aa: CASSLPGQDYGYTF; CDR3nt: TGCGCCAGCAGTCTCCCGGGACAAGACTATGGCTACACCTTC
j_gene: TRBJ2-3; len: 15; abundance: NA; d_gene: TRBD2; v_gene: TRBV4-1; CDR3aa: CASSQEAGGVGGQYF; CDR3nt: TGCGCCAGCAGCCAAGAAGCGGGGGGTGTCGGGGGCCAGTATTTT
j_gene: TRBJ2-6; len: 15; abundance: NA; d_gene: NA; v_gene: TRBV5-4; CDR3aa: CASSLTETGANVLTF; CDR3nt: TGTGCCAGCAGCTTAACAGAAACTGGGGCCAACGTCCTGACTTTC
j_gene: TRBJ2-2; len: 15; abundance: NA; d_gene: NA; v_gene: TRBV6-5; CDR3aa: CASSAGTPNTGELFF; CDR3nt: TGTGCCAGCAGTGCCGGGACACCAAACACCGGGGAGCTGTTTTTT
j_gene: TRBJ1-2; len: 14; abundance: NA; d_gene: NA; v_gene: TRBV4-3; CDR3aa: CASSQNRANYGYTF; CDR3nt: TGCGCCAGCAGCCAAAACAGAGCTAACTATGGCTACACCTTC